This T cell receptor beta chain was recorded in a study of identifying expanded T cells in peripheral blood (dated by TCRdb to about 2019). Study-wide context: Technical replicates were generated by sequencing separate aliquots of the same genomic DNA pool, with four replicates compared pairwise.

CDR1 SQVTM and CDR2 ANQGSEA were looked up in the germline V gene. V is pared back by 0 bases and J by 10 bases, with 19 bases lying between the germline termini. The CDR3 holds 16 amino acids from the cysteine to the phenylalanine. Of all the DNA, just the CDR3 is kept, 48 bases in frame from base 1. This clone was recorded once. Its antigen has not been determined. No much larger clonotype is one base removed from it; base qualities were not supplied. During the collection period, no immune events, such as infections, were documented for the healthy donors. To calibrate time-dependent variance in a beta-binomial model of T-cell clone differential abundance, blood repertoires from healthy donors were used as a training cohort. The training cohort was composed of 10 or so healthy donors, 3 female and 7 male. The donors were between roughly 25 and 64 years old, with an average age of roughly 40 years. Obtained from a commercial supplier, whole blood was collected from each healthy donor at three time points set around 2 weeks apart. For immunosequencing, genomic DNA was extracted from unsorted whole blood.

Beyond this particular receptor, the publication reports: The authors expected that biological variance in healthy repertoires might rise further over much longer intervals, such as months to years. The binomial model flagged around 1.2 differentially abundant clones between technical replicates but about 16 over approximately 2 weeks and roughly 20 over approximately four weeks. For all healthy donors, the variance in clone template counts between roughly two-week samples rose significantly as total template count increased. Across all healthy-donor time intervals, the beta-binomial model significantly cut both the number of clones called differentially abundant and the false-positive rate.

TCRbeta CDR3 regions were profiled with the immunoSEQ Assay using bias-controlled multiplex PCR amplification of genomic DNA. From the authors' description of their analysis: The absolute abundance of each unique TCRbeta CDR3 region was quantified after sequences were collapsed and filtered. Differential abundance was assessed using a binomial (Fisher-equivalent) model and a beta-binomial model in which time-dependent variance fitted from healthy donors was added. Clones with fewer than 5 combined templates were excluded, and clones with Benjamini-Hochberg FDR below 0.01 were called differentially abundant. Beta-binomial variance was modeled as a function of total template count across the two samples using the form v = (b*log(k)+a)^2. What TCRdb holds here is the immuneACCESS table cut down to in-frame rearrangements. Part of the clones is not present; checked against another copy, under half of the missing clones reflect an unresolved V gene, and the others are unexplained. D and trimming were read from the DNA, whereas the V and J calls and clone size are those reported in that table. Within this sample are just over 90,000 clones, with about nine tenths of them counted one time only. Approximately 3.9% of the sample is in the top ten clones.

Sequencing was done on a sample of blood. The clonotype originates from a person aged 18-70 years in good health. The V and J segments used are TRBV29-1 and TRBJ1-6, with TRBD1 perhaps the D gene, on 6 matching bases. The DNA reads as follows: TGCAGCGTTGAAGATAGGGCGTCTGGAAGGGGGTCACCCCTCCACTTT. It translates to CSVEDRASGRGSPLHF.